The T cell receptor beta chain under discussion was sequenced for a study of blood T cell repertoires in COVID-19 (dated by TCRdb to 2018 to 2020). Context from the whole study: Samples covering the acute and convalescent phases of COVID-19 were provided by collaborators in the United States, Italy and Spain. The material from the prospective study consisted of cDNA or gDNA derived from T cells, B-cell-depleted T cells, or PBMCs. The samples were drawn from two sources: the first 160 participants of the ongoing ImmuneRACE study, and approximately 1,300 subjects contributed by 6 global collaborators. Deeply sampled blood TCRbeta repertoires from subjects exposed to, actively infected with, or recovered from COVID-19 were included in the dataset. A freely available public database, intended as a resource for researchers studying the immune response to SARS-CoV-2, is where the repertoires were released. Where available, HLA class I and class II types were obtained from metadata supplied by the sample provider rather than from assay-based typing. Nearly every sample came with metadata listing a de-identified subject ID, COVID-19 status, age in years and sex. Overall study outcomes, separate from this receptor: Clinical and demographic metadata were provided uncurated, with the amount varying by source and participant.

Its CDR3 holds 14 amino acids, cysteine through phenylalanine. The retained sequence is limited to the CDR3, 42 bases, with the frame set at the first base. CDR1 and CDR2 (LNHDA, SQIVND) derive from the germline V gene (reference sequence). V loses 3 bases at its end and J loses 7 bases; junction bases beyond the gene matches: 5. Each collaborating institution followed its own protocols to collect whole blood in K2EDTA tubes. For TCRbeta analysis, collaborators shipped samples as frozen whole blood, isolated PBMCs, or DNA extracted from either of those sample types. As regards this clone: Its antigen is not yet known. No base-level quality is on record; no much larger clone is a single base apart.

TCRbeta CDR3 regions were amplified from genomic DNA by means of the immunoSEQ Assay, a bias-controlled multiplex PCR. The authors processed their data as follows. Within the assay, amplification of reference gene primers was used to estimate how many nucleated cells each sample contained. Sequence reads were collapsed and filtered to measure the absolute abundance of every unique TCRbeta CDR3 rearrangement. For each sample, productive Simpson clonality was calculated as the square root of Simpson's diversity index over productive rearrangements. TCRdb mirrors the immuneACCESS table, restricted to in-frame sequences. Some clones are absent from its copies; in checked studies, under half trace to an unresolved V gene, and the reason for the others is unknown. V, J and clone size derive from that table, while D and trimming were established from the DNA sequence. This sample holds more than 200,000 clones; around 80% were observed only once. In total, the top ten clones hold about 10% of the sample.

The rearrangement combines TRBV19 with TRBJ2-1, with 8 middle bases fitting TRBD2. The sequence derives from a woman older than 75 with acute or convalescent COVID-19. Sequencing was carried out using peripheral blood. The encoded CDR3 is CASSIGLAGNEQFF. The nucleotide sequence reads TGTGCCAGTAGTATCGGACTAGCCGGAAATGAGCAGTTCTTC.